This T cell receptor (beta chain) is drawn from a study of blood T cells in healthy people across ages. Study-wide results and limits: A greater number of naive CD4+ cells and higher diversity distinguished long-lived donors from aged donors.

Primed by a sample-barcoded 5' primer and a J-beta primer mix, a second PCR proceeded for about 7 to 11 cycles. MiXCR was run by TCRdb on the 5' RACE reads, yielding one entry per CDR3 protein. The sample lists about 570,000 distinct CDR3 sequences, roughly 29% occurring once. Comment on this clonotype: What it recognizes is unknown.

With 6 bases clipped from V and 8 bases from J, the junction kept 12 bases outside the gene matches. Germline values: CDR1 SGHVS, CDR2 FQNEAQ. The CDR3 has 16 amino acids. The chain employs TRBV7-8 and TRBJ2-1; 11 bases agree with TRBD2. The sample taken for sequencing was blood. The sequence came from a woman aged 70-85 years in good health. CDR3 DNA: TGTGCCAGCAGTTCTACCGGGACTAGCGGTATGGATGAGCAGTTCTTC. This codes for CASSSTGTSGMDEQFF.